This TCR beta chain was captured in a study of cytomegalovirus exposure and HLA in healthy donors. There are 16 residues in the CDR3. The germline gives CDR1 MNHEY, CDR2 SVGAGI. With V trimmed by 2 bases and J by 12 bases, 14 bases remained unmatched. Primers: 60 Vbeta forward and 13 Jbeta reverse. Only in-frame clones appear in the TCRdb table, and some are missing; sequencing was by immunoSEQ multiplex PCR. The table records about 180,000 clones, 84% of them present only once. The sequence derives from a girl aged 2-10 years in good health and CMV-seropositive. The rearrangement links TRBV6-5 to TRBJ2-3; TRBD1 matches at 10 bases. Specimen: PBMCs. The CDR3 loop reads CASSYMRGQGIGLQYF. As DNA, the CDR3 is TGTGCCAGCAGTTACATGCGGGGACAGGGGATTGGGCTTCAGTATTTT.